A selection of T cell receptor beta chains follows, all from one sample in a study of response to subunit inactivated influenza vaccine. TCRdb ran MiXCR on the RT-PCR reads and lists one entry per CDR3 protein. Of almost 250,000 distinct CDR3 sequences listed, 9% to 15% were seen once; the top ten hold 7.8%. The source was non-naive T cells sorted from PBMCs, collected 14 to 15 days before vaccination. The receptors here all came from a man over 45 who received an inactivated influenza vaccine. Both conserved end residues are part of each CDR3. A D gene is named only where the DNA matches it firmly. Where a row states a size, it is once, few, many or the class of an expanded clone; other rows omit it.

CDR3 length	V gene	D gene	J gene	clone size	CDR3 protein	CDR3 DNA
19	TRBV10-3	NA	TRBJ2-3	few	CAISESGLSTIPSTDTQYF	TGTGCCATCAGTGAATCGGGACTTTCTACAATTCCTAGCACAGATACGCAGTATTTT
17	TRBV7-2	NA	TRBJ2-1	many	CASSLSAAPSSYNEQFF	TGTGCCAGCAGCCTATCAGCGGCCCCAAGCTCCTACAATGAGCAGTTCTTC
11	TRBV20-1	NA	TRBJ1-4	few	CSASRNEKLFF	TGCAGTGCTAGTCGTAATGAAAAACTGTTTTTT
16	TRBV10-3	TRBD1	TRBJ1-2	NA	CAISGGQQGWDYGYTF	TGTGCCATCAGTGGCGGACAACAGGGGTGGGACTATGGCTACACCTTC
15	TRBV4-3	NA	TRBJ2-2	few	CASSQGTDNTGELFF	TGCGCCAGCAGCCAAGGGACAGACAACACCGGGGAGCTGTTTTTT
16	TRBV7-2	TRBD2	TRBJ2-5	few	CASSLGTSGRRETQYF	TGTGCCAGCAGCCTAGGGACTAGCGGGAGACGAGAGACCCAGTACTTC
14	TRBV7-9	TRBD1	TRBJ1-1	NA	CASSPGQGPGGAFF	TGTGCCAGCAGCCCCGGACAGGGCCCGGGCGGAGCTTTCTTT
12	TRBV10-3	NA	TRBJ2-1	many	CAISEPALEQFF	TGTGCCATCAGCGAGCCCGCGCTTGAGCAGTTCTTC
14	TRBV10-3	TRBD1	TRBJ1-2	few	CAISADRGSYGYTF	TGTGCCATCAGTGCGGACAGGGGATCGTATGGCTACACCTTC
16	TRBV24-1	TRBD2	TRBJ2-1	many	CATSESSGGVYNEQFF	TGTGCCACCAGTGAATCTAGCGGGGGAGTCTACAATGAGCAGTTCTTC
13	TRBV12-3/TRBV12-4	NA	TRBJ2-7	NA	CASSPYLSYEQYF	TGTGCCAGCAGTCCGTACTTATCCTACGAGCAGTACTTC
12	TRBV20-1	NA	TRBJ2-3	NA	CSAHSGQDTQYF	TGCAGTGCCCACTCCGGACAAGATACGCAGTATTTT
14	TRBV6-2/TRBV6-3	NA	TRBJ2-1	many	CASKTLSSYNEQFF	TGTGCCAGCAAGACCCTGAGCTCCTACAATGAGCAGTTCTTC
13	TRBV9	NA	TRBJ2-2	few	CASAQGVTGELFF	TGTGCCAGCGCCCAGGGAGTTACCGGGGAGCTGTTTTTT
14	TRBV6-1	NA	TRBJ1-2	few	CASSNWENNYGYTF	TGTGCCAGCAGCAACTGGGAGAATAACTATGGCTACACCTTC
14	TRBV5-1	NA	TRBJ1-1	NA	CASSLLGRNTEAFF	TGCGCCAGCAGCTTGTTAGGGAGGAACACTGAAGCTTTCTTT
17	TRBV24-1	TRBD2	TRBJ2-1	many	CATSGISGRMDPNEQFF	TGTGCCACCAGTGGGATAAGCGGGAGAATGGACCCCAATGAGCAGTTCTTC
16	TRBV4-3	NA	TRBJ2-1	many	CASSQDAGRAYNEQFF	TGCGCCAGCAGCCAAGATGCGGGTCGGGCCTACAATGAGCAGTTCTTC
15	TRBV6-2/TRBV6-3	NA	TRBJ1-5	NA	CASSPHDPSNQPQHF	TGTGCCAGCAGCCCACACGATCCTAGCAATCAGCCCCAGCATTTT
15	TRBV20-1	TRBD2	TRBJ2-1	NA	CSARDDGRWYNEQFF	TGCAGTGCTAGAGACGACGGGAGGTGGTACAATGAGCAGTTCTTC
16	TRBV20-1	NA	TRBJ2-5	NA	CSARDLRLGLQETQYF	TGCAGTGCTAGAGATCTTAGGTTGGGGCTTCAAGAGACCCAGTACTTC
15	TRBV28	TRBD2	TRBJ2-2	medium-sized	CASSFSGGASGELFF	TGTGCCAGCAGTTTTAGCGGGGGGGCCTCCGGGGAGCTGTTTTTT
17	TRBV27	TRBD1	TRBJ1-4	NA	CASSPRLAGTGVEKLFF	TGTGCCAGCAGTCCGAGACTGGCCGGGACAGGGGTCGAAAAACTGTTTTTT
12	TRBV20-1	TRBD1	TRBJ2-1	NA	CSGQGRYNEQFF	TGCAGTGGACAGGGCCGCTACAATGAGCAGTTCTTC
15	TRBV11-2	TRBD1	TRBJ2-5	NA	CASNATGTGMETQYF	TGTGCCAGCAACGCCACCGGGACAGGGATGGAGACCCAGTACTTC
15	TRBV19	TRBD1	TRBJ2-2	few	CASSDRDRNTGELFF	TGTGCCAGTAGTGACCGGGACAGGAACACCGGGGAGCTGTTTTTT
15	TRBV27	NA	TRBJ1-2	NA	CASSLEGRGYNGYTF	TGTGCCAGCAGTTTAGAAGGGAGGGGGTATAATGGCTACACCTTC
13	TRBV29-1	TRBD2	TRBJ2-1	few	CSVRTSGRHEQFF	TGCAGCGTCCGGACTAGCGGGAGGCATGAGCAGTTCTTC
14	TRBV29-1	NA	TRBJ1-2	many	CSVDSGLVVFGYTF	TGCAGCGTTGACTCAGGGTTGGTGGTATTTGGCTACACCTTC
15	TRBV3-1	TRBD1	TRBJ1-5	few	CASSLGTGHTQPQHF	TGTGCCAGCAGCCTGGGGACAGGGCACACTCAGCCCCAGCATTTT
12	TRBV6-5	TRBD1	TRBJ2-2	many	CASRQGAGELFF	TGTGCCAGCAGACAGGGGGCGGGGGAGCTGTTTTTT
13	TRBV2	TRBD1	TRBJ2-7	few	CASSRQGAEEQYF	TGTGCCAGCAGTAGACAGGGGGCGGAAGAGCAGTACTTC
13	TRBV7-9	TRBD2	TRBJ2-1	NA	CAVALAGLNEQFF	TGTGCGGTGGCCCTAGCGGGGCTCAATGAGCAGTTCTTC
15	TRBV5-1	TRBD1	TRBJ2-7	few	CASSPWDRGPGEQYF	TGCGCCAGCAGCCCCTGGGACAGGGGGCCGGGAGAGCAGTACTTC
14	TRBV20-1	TRBD1	TRBJ1-5	few	CSANRGPSNQPQHF	TGCAGTGCTAACAGGGGGCCGAGCAATCAGCCCCAGCATTTT
14	TRBV6-2/TRBV6-3	NA	TRBJ2-1	few	CASSYPNRNNEQFF	TGTGCCAGCAGTTACCCTAACCGAAACAATGAGCAGTTCTTC